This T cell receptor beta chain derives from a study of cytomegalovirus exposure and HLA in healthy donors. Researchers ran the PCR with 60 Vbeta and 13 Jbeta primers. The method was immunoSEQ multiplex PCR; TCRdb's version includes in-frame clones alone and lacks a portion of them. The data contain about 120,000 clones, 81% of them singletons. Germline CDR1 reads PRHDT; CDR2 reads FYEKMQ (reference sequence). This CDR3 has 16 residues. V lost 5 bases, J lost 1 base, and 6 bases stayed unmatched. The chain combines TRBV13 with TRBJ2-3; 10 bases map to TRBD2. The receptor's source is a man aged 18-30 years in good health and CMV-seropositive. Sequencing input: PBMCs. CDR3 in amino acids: CASSTNLAGGTDTQYF. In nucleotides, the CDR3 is TGTGCCAGCAGCACAAATCTAGCGGGAGGCACAGATACGCAGTATTTT.